The 26 T cell receptor beta chains in this list originate from one sample, sequenced in a study of blood T cell repertoires in COVID-19 (TCRdb year 2020). The library relied on the immunoSEQ multiplex PCR assay. TCRdb mirrors the immuneACCESS table, restricted to in-frame sequences. Some clones are absent from its copies; in checked studies, under half trace to an unresolved V gene, and the reason for the others is unknown. This sample lists tens of thousands of clones; 65% to 90% were detected once. The biggest ten clones account for 3.8% of the sample. Input material: peripheral blood. The receptors were gathered from a man between 60 and 70 years old with acute or convalescent COVID-19.

The chain employs TRBV5-6 and TRBJ2-2; D gene ambiguous. V was clipped by 0 bases and J by 7 bases, with 10 bases between them. The CDR3 is 14 amino acids. Germline assignment: CDR1 SGHDT and CDR2 YYEEEE. CDR3 DNA: TGTGCCAGCAGCTTGGGTGGAGTTGGCGGGGAGCTGTTTTTT. It encodes CASSLGGVGGELFF.

The gene calls are TRBV6-1 and TRBJ1-5; D is ambiguous. In germline, CDR1 is MNHNS, CDR2 SASEGT. Trimming removed 3 bases at V and 0 bases at J, with 12 bases between. The CDR3 totals 16 residues. The chain's CDR3 is CASSDELRFSNQPQHF. The CDR3 DNA reads TGTGCCAGCAGTGATGAACTTAGATTTAGCAATCAGCCCCAGCATTTT.

This chain joins TRBV2 and TRBJ1-5; 7 nucleotides match TRBD1. The CDR3 is made up of 16 amino acids. J lost 3 bases, V lost 0 bases, and 5 bases had no gene match. Per the germline V gene, CDR1 is SNHLY and CDR2 is FYNNEI. CDR3 protein: CASSEAARGTNQPQHF. DNA of the CDR3: TGTGCCAGCAGTGAAGCCGCCAGGGGGACCAATCAGCCCCAGCATTTT.

The V call is TRBV27, the J call TRBJ2-1; the match to TRBD2 covers 8 bases. Unmatched junction bases numbered 12, after V lost 6 bases and J lost 8 bases. From germline, CDR1 is MNHEY and CDR2 SMNVEV (reference sequence). The CDR3 consists of 15 residues. The CDR3 nucleotides read TGTGCCAGCAGGCTAACTAGCGGTATGTACCATGAGCAGTTCTTC. Translating gives CASRLTSGMYHEQFF.

This clone was found once. This chain joins TRBV12-3 or TRBV12-4 and TRBJ1-1; D is ambiguous. Trimming shortened V by 5 bases and J by 3 bases, and 4 bases separated the two germline ends. The CDR3 is made up of 11 amino acids. The CDR3 loop is CASSQYTEAFF. The CDR3 nucleotides read TGTGCCAGCAGTCAGTACACTGAAGCTTTCTTT.

The rearrangement links TRBV30 to TRBJ2-1; D perhaps matches TRBD2 (5 bases). The CDR3 contains 12 residues. V dropped 4 bases and J dropped 4 bases, with 8 bases sitting between them. Germline V gene sequence: CDR1 GTSNPN, CDR2 SVGIG (reference sequence). The CDR3 sequence: CAWNAGYNEQFF. The CDR3 bases are TGTGCCTGGAATGCGGGTTACAATGAGCAGTTCTTC. Variable domain in full (rest from reference TRBV30 and TRBJ2-1): SQTIHQWPATLVQPVGSPLSLECTVEGTSNPNLYWYRQAAGRGLQLLFYSVGIGQISSEVPQNLSASRPQDRQFILSSKKLLLSDSGFYLCAWNAGYNEQFFGPGTRLTVL.

J is TRBJ1-2 and V is TRBV6-5, with D maybe TRBD1 (5 bases). The germline V and J ends were trimmed by 2 bases and 6 bases, with 13 bases remaining between them. Germline CDR1 is MNHEY and CDR2 is SVGAGI. This CDR3 is 14 amino acids long. The CDR3 is CASSYQGGLDGYTF. The CDR3 coding sequence is TGTGCCAGCAGTTACCAGGGAGGGCTGGATGGCTACACCTTC.

The chain is built from TRBV27 and TRBJ2-7; D remains ambiguous. Between the trimmed V and J ends, which lost 6 bases and 0 bases, there was a span of 12 bases. Germline V lookup: CDR1 MNHEY, CDR2 SMNVEV (reference sequence). CDR3 length: 14 residues. CDR3 DNA: TGTGCCAGCAGCCCGGGTAGGAGCTCCTACGAGCAGTACTTC. Its translation is CASSPGRSSYEQYF.

This clone was counted once. The J gene is TRBJ1-6, the V gene TRBV19; D uncertain. V was cut by 1 base and J by 8 bases, with 12 bases left in between. The germline V gene has CDR1 LNHDA and CDR2 SQIVND (reference sequence). The CDR3 spans 15 residues. The CDR3, as DNA: TGTGCCAGTAGTATAGGGAGCGGGAGCCATTCACCCCTCCACTTT. This gives the protein CASSIGSGSHSPLHF. Supplemented by reference TRBV19 and TRBJ1-6, the full variable domain reads DGGITQSPKYLFRKEGQNVTLSCEQNLNHDAMYWYRQDPGQGLRLIYYSQIVNDFQKGDIAEGYSVSREKKESFPLTVTSAQKNPTAFYLCASSIGSGSHSPLHFGNGTRLTVT.

This chain uses TRBV18 with TRBJ1-5, with D possibly TRBD1 on 5 matching bases. Trimming removed 0 bases at V and 4 bases at J, with 7 bases between. CDR1 and CDR2 (germline): KGHSH, LQKENI. The CDR3 loop spans 14 amino acids. DNA of the CDR3: TGTGCCAGCTCACCACCGGGGGGTAATCAGCCCCAGCATTTT. Its translation: CASSPPGGNQPQHF.

CDR3 bases: TGTGCCAGCAGCCAGTCAGGGGGTTGGACTGAAGCTTTCTTT. Amino acid sequence: CASSQSGGWTEAFF. The rearrangement uses TRBV3-1 (or the pseudogene TRBV3-2) and TRBJ1-1; 7 nucleotides line up with TRBD1. V shed 3 bases and J 5 bases; nucleotides not matched to a gene: 6. This CDR3 spans 14 amino acids. Looked up from germline, CDR1 is LGHDT and CDR2 is YNNKEL (reference sequence).

This chain uses TRBV4-3 with TRBJ2-5; 10 bases are shared with TRBD2. The junction had 17 bases not matched to a gene; V was cut back by 0 bases and J by 7 bases. The CDR3 spans 19 residues. Germline V gives CDR1 LGHNA, CDR2 YSLEER. The CDR3: CASSQELGRGLAGELTQYF. The CDR3 nucleotides are TGCGCCAGCAGCCAAGAACTTGGGCGCGGCCTAGCGGGGGAGTTGACCCAGTACTTC.

The CDR3 reads CASTTWEISTNVLTF. Here the CDR3 DNA reads TGTGCCAGCACCACTTGGGAGATCTCGACCAACGTCCTGACTTTC. The chain couples TRBV7-9 to TRBJ2-6; D is possibly TRBD2 (5 bases). Germline V lookup: CDR1 SEHNR, CDR2 FQNEAQ (reference sequence). The length of the CDR3 is 15 residues. Trimming took 7 bases from V and 8 from J, leaving 18 bases between them.

The table lists this clone with a count of one. The rearrangement joins TRBV19 to TRBJ1-1; TRBD1 is a possible D gene (6 bases). The V gene lost 5 bases and the J gene lost 4 bases, with 14 bases spanning the gap. CDR1 LNHDA and CDR2 SQIVND come from the germline V gene (reference sequence). There are 14 residues in the CDR3. DNA for the CDR3: TGTGCCAGTAGTCAGGGACAACAAGGCACTGAAGCTTTCTTT. Translated: CASSQGQQGTEAFF.

V and J are TRBV19 and TRBJ1-2; D ambiguous. The V end was cut by 6 bases, the J end by 1 base, with 12 bases between. Germline lookup yields CDR1 LNHDA and CDR2 SQIVND (reference sequence). This CDR3 has 14 amino acids. CDR3 sequence (DNA): TGTGCCAGTAGCCGCGCCATCGTTAACTATGGCTACACCTTC. Encoded protein: CASSRAIVNYGYTF.

This rearrangement joins TRBV7-9 to TRBJ2-3, with 9 bases identical to TRBD2. The V and J ends lost 5 bases and 4 bases, in that order; junction bases with no gene match: 7. CDR1 and CDR2 from the germline V gene are SEHNR and FQNEAQ (reference sequence). CDR3 length equals 15 residues. The CDR3 region has the DNA TGTGCCAGCAGCGTAAGCGGGGGGATATCAGATACGCAGTATTTT. Its protein product is CASSVSGGISDTQYF.

The V call is TRBV3-1 (or the pseudogene TRBV3-2), the J call TRBJ2-5, with D uncertain. V was cut by 5 bases and J by 2 bases, with 3 bases left in between. This CDR3 is 11 amino acids long. From germline, CDR1 is LGHDT and CDR2 YNNKEL (reference sequence). For the CDR3, the DNA is TGTGCCAGCAGCTATCAAGAGACCCAGTACTTC. Translation: CASSYQETQYF.

CDR3 coding DNA: TGTGCCAGCAGCTTAGCTCTGGCCACAGATACGCAGTATTTT. It codes for CASSLALATDTQYF. The chain has TRBV7-2 and TRBJ2-3, with D uncertain. Looked up from germline, CDR1 is SGHTA and CDR2 is FQGNSA. There are 14 residues in the CDR3. Trimming took off 0 bases at V and 2 bases at J, with 6 bases between the two ends.

The rearrangement links TRBV19 to TRBJ1-2; D is perhaps TRBD1 (5 bases). Germline lookup yields CDR1 LNHDA and CDR2 SQIVND (reference sequence). Trimming cost V 6 bases and J 3 bases, with 8 bases left between them. This CDR3 is built from 12 residues. This chain's CDR3 is CASRGLDYGYTF. CDR3 sequence (DNA): TGTGCCAGTAGGGGGCTGGACTATGGCTACACCTTC.

The chain links TRBV18 to TRBJ2-1; perhaps TRBD2 as D (5 bases). This CDR3 contains 14 residues. CDR1 is KGHSH, CDR2 LQKENI, per germline. The V gene lost 0 bases and the J gene lost 15 bases, with 18 bases spanning the gap. This CDR3 reads CASSPPPQMGARFF. The DNA for the CDR3 is TGTGCCAGCTCACCACCCCCCCAAATGGGAGCGCGGTTCTTC.

This clone has a single count. The chain carries TRBV7-2 and TRBJ2-1; 10 bases match TRBD2. CDR3 length equals 15 residues. Germline V gene sequence: CDR1 SGHTA, CDR2 FQGNSA. V gave up 5 bases and J gave up 3 bases; unmatched junction bases: 4. The CDR3 nucleotides are TGTGCCAGCAGCCCTAGCGGGGGATTCTACAATGAGCAGTTCTTC. As protein: CASSPSGGFYNEQFF.

This clone was seen just once. The chain combines TRBV7-6 with TRBJ1-3; 10 nucleotides line up with TRBD1. The CDR3 loop spans 17 amino acids. Germline V gives CDR1 SGHVS, CDR2 FNYEAQ. Trimming took 5 bases from V and 4 from J; bases not matched to a gene: 11. The CDR3 region is CASSLLAGQGTGNTIYF. The CDR3 nucleotides read TGTGCCAGCAGCCTTCTTGCGGGACAGGGGACAGGAAACACCATATATTTT. Filled out from reference TRBV7-6 and TRBJ1-3, the complete variable domain reads GAGVSQSPRYKVTKRGQDVALRCDPISGHVSLYWYRQALGQGPEFLTYFNYEAQQDKSGLPNDRFSAERPEGSISTLTIQRTEQRDSAMYRCASSLLAGQGTGNTIYFGEGSWLTVV.

The table lists this clone with a count of one. CDR3 sequence: CASSLVGQYTGELFF. For the CDR3, the DNA is TGTGCCAGCAGCTTAGTTGGACAGTACACCGGGGAGCTGTTTTTT. This sequence joins TRBV7-2 and TRBJ2-2; a possible D gene is TRBD1 (6 bases). Germline loops: CDR1 SGHTA, CDR2 FQGNSA. V dropped 1 base and J dropped 3 bases, with 9 bases sitting between them. The CDR3 totals 15 residues.

This clone was counted ten times or more. This sequence joins TRBV6-5 and TRBJ1-1; the D gene is possibly TRBD1 (5 bases). Trimming took off 8 bases at V and 4 bases at J, with 11 bases between the two ends. Looked up from germline, CDR1 is MNHEY and CDR2 is SVGAGI. The length of the CDR3 is 12 residues. The CDR3 sequence is CASRWGGTEAFF. In DNA form, the CDR3 reads TGTGCCAGCCGATGGGGGGGCACTGAAGCTTTCTTT.

The rearrangement uses TRBV3-1 (or the pseudogene TRBV3-2) and TRBJ2-3; D possibly corresponds to TRBD2 (6 bases). V shed 0 bases and J shed 4 bases, with 11 bases lying between them. Germline V gene sequence: CDR1 LGHDT, CDR2 YNNKEL (reference sequence). The CDR3 spans 15 residues. The CDR3 spells CASSQDPTSSDTQYF. The CDR3 DNA is TGTGCCAGCAGCCAAGATCCGACTAGTTCAGATACGCAGTATTTT.

This sequence joins TRBV4-1 and TRBJ1-2; 8 bases agree with TRBD1. This CDR3 contains 14 residues. The ends lost 4 bases at V and 3 bases at J; junction bases unmatched: 4. Per the germline V gene, CDR1 is MGHRA and CDR2 is YSYEKL. CDR3 sequence: CASSPGQEYYGYTF. The DNA of the CDR3 is TGCGCCAGCAGCCCGGGACAGGAGTACTATGGCTACACCTTC.